One sample yielded the 8 T cell receptor beta chains listed below, sequenced in a study of T cells in Graves' hyperthyroidism and ophthalmopathy. Authors of the study amplified TCR beta CDR3 regions from RNA transcripts. In the first-round RT-PCR of the TCR CDR3, the HTBI primer set was used. Each CDR3 protein gets one entry after TCRdb re-called the multiplex PCR reads with MiXCR. The sample holds about half a million distinct CDR3 sequences; less than 20% are singletons and the top ten take about half. The specimen sequenced was blood. Receptor source: a man aged 40-49 years with Graves' ophthalmopathy.

This clonotype was detected only a few times. This chain connects TRBV14 to TRBJ2-7; D not certain. The CDR3 covers 15 residues. Germline CDR1 is SGHDN and CDR2 is FVKESK. V dropped 0 bases and J dropped 0 bases, with 9 bases sitting between them. The chain's CDR3 is CASSQDTQISYEQYF. CDR3 nucleotide sequence: TGTGCCAGCAGCCAAGATACCCAGATCTCCTACGAGCAGTACTTC.

This clonotype showed up many times. The V call is TRBV18, the J call TRBJ1-5; D is unresolved. The CDR3 length is 14 residues. Germline V gene data show CDR1 as KGHSH and CDR2 as LQKENI. Trimming removed 0 bases from V and 7 bases from J, with 10 bases in between. CDR3 in DNA: TGTGCCAGCTCACCACCAGGCTCAGCACAGCCCCAGCATTTT. Its translation is CASSPPGSAQPQHF.

The chain combines TRBV12-3 or TRBV12-4 with TRBJ2-2, with 10 nucleotides matching TRBD2. The junction had 11 bases not matched to a gene; V was cut back by 3 bases and J by 1 base. The CDR3 length is 19 residues. The CDR3 loop is CASSFRGSLAGLNTGELFF. CDR3 in DNA: TGTGCCAGCAGTTTTAGGGGCTCACTAGCGGGGCTGAACACCGGGGAGCTGTTTTTT.

This clonotype was observed a handful of times. The CDR3 region has the DNA TGTGCCAGCAGCCGGGACAGGGGGCCTGGCGATGAGCAGTTCTTC. This sequence encodes CASSRDRGPGDEQFF. This chain uses TRBV5-8 with TRBJ2-1; 12 positions match TRBD1. This CDR3 contains 15 residues. V shed 4 bases, J shed 8 bases, and the junction held 7 bases outside the gene matches. In germline, CDR1 is SGHTS, CDR2 YDEGEE.

The gene calls are TRBV28 and TRBJ1-5; 8 positions match TRBD1. V was pared by 5 bases and J by 4 bases, with 13 bases of the junction left unmatched. The CDR3 totals 17 residues. CDR1 is MDHEN and CDR2 is SYDVKM in the germline V gene. The CDR3: CASSRPTGEYHNQPQHF. DNA of the CDR3: TGTGCCAGCAGTCGACCGACAGGGGAGTATCATAATCAGCCCCAGCATTTT. Full variable domain (remainder filled in from reference TRBV28 and TRBJ1-5): DVKVTQSSRYLVKRTGEKVFLECVQDMDHENMFWYRQDPGLGLRLIYFSYDVKMKEKGDIPEGYSVSREKKERFSLILESASTNQTSMYLCASSRPTGEYHNQPQHFGDGTRLSIL.

The rearrangement links TRBV6-1 to TRBJ1-3; the D is unclear. Trimming took off 1 base at V and 0 bases at J, with 7 bases between the two ends. The CDR3 contains 15 residues. Germline CDR1 is MNHNS and CDR2 is SASEGT. As DNA, the CDR3 is TGTGCCAGCAGTGAAGGACGGAGCTCTGGAAACACCATATATTTT. It translates to CASSEGRSSGNTIYF.

This clonotype occurred a few times. The J gene is TRBJ2-5, the V gene TRBV5-5; D may correspond to TRBD1 or TRBD2 (5 bases each). There are 15 residues in the CDR3. V was pared by 4 bases and J by 5 bases, with 18 bases between. Germline V lookup: CDR1 SGHKS, CDR2 YYEKEE (reference sequence). CDR3 DNA: TGTGCCAGCAGCCCGCCGGGACCGGCTCGGGAGACCCAGTACTTC. Protein: CASSPPGPARETQYF.

This chain links TRBV9 with TRBJ1-1, with D maybe TRBD1 (5 bases). Trimming left V 2 bases short and J 4 bases short, with 12 bases between. The germline gives CDR1 SGDLS, CDR2 YYNGEE. This CDR3 spans 14 amino acids. The CDR3 loop is CASSVGGRGTEAFF. The CDR3 DNA follows: TGTGCCAGCAGCGTCGGGGGGAGGGGCACTGAAGCTTTCTTT. Complete variable domain (other parts from reference TRBV9 and TRBJ1-1): DSGVTQTPKHLITATGQRVTLRCSPRSGDLSVYWYQQSLDQGLQFLIQYYNGEERAKGNILERFSAQQFPDLHSELNLSSLELGDSALYFCASSVGGRGTEAFFGQGTRLTVV.